The 8 T cell receptor beta chains reported below all come from one sample, sequenced in a study of human T cells and chemical hapten exposure (dated by TCRdb to 2020 to 2023). Receptors were amplified or captured by RACE. Sequencing instrument: NextSeq 500. TCRdb ran its own pipeline on the public reads, namely fastp trimming at Q25 and MiXCR clone calling, and kept in-frame beta chains. CDR3 protein sequences are deduplicated, and each keeps its most common genes and DNA. The sample contains about 42,000 distinct CDR3 sequences, 8.9% of them found a single time. 15% of the sample lies in the top ten. The intended sense of this specimen's time point label: patch test 2, 6 weeks after DPC sensitization. This specimen's treatment or condition label, per the study, means: therapeutic diphenylcyclopropenone sensitization with weekly scalp DPC. The specimen was whole blood, collected in connection with sensitization to the hapten diphenylcyclopropenone (DPC). The receptors here all came from a middle-aged woman with alopecia areata. Some clones in this sample may be carry-over from other donors' samples.

This clonotype was seen ten or more times. The chain combines TRBV11-2 with TRBJ2-6; D uncertain. The CDR3 loop spans 17 amino acids. In germline, CDR1 is SGHAT, CDR2 FQNNGV. Trimming removed 0 bases from V and 0 bases from J, with 9 bases in between. As DNA, the CDR3 is TGTGCCAGCAGCTTAGAGGCTGCAGCCTCTGGGGCCAACGTCCTGACTTTC. Its protein product is CASSLEAAASGANVLTF.

This clonotype appeared a few times. The chain is built from TRBV5-1 and TRBJ2-5; TRBD2 aligns across 10 bases. The CDR3 length is 16 residues. V was clipped by 6 bases and J by 1 base; unmatched bases: 9. CDR1 is SGHRS, CDR2 YFSETQ, per germline. Written as DNA, the CDR3 is TGCGCCAGCAACCGGGGAGCTAGCGGGGGCCAAGAGACCCAGTACTTC. Translated: CASNRGASGGQETQYF.

This clonotype was recorded at least ten times. The rearrangement joins TRBV2 to TRBJ2-4, with unresolved D. The CDR3 sequence is 15 residues long. V lost 4 bases, J lost 0 bases, and 10 bases lay in between. The germline gives CDR1 SNHLY, CDR2 FYNNEI. CDR3 sequence: CASSAQKLAKNIQYF. In DNA, the CDR3 is TGTGCCAGCAGTGCCCAGAAACTAGCCAAAAACATTCAGTACTTC.

This clonotype showed up just a few times. V usage is TRBV20-1 and J usage is TRBJ1-5; the D is unclear. V was trimmed by 5 bases and J by 2 bases, leaving 22 bases between them. Germline V lookup: CDR1 DFQATT, CDR2 SNEGSKA (reference sequence). The CDR3 loop spans 17 amino acids. The CDR3 nucleotides are TGCAGTGCTGCCTCCTGGTCCCCAGGTTACGGCAATCAGCCCCAGCATTTT. It yields the protein CSAASWSPGYGNQPQHF.

This clonotype was seen many times. The CDR3 DNA is TGTGCTAGTGGTTTGGGGACTACCCAAGAGACCCAGTACTTC. Protein sequence: CASGLGTTQETQYF. The rearrangement joins TRBV12-5 to TRBJ2-5, with D possibly TRBD2 on 6 matching bases. The CDR3 has 14 residues. Trimming stripped 1 base from V and 1 base from J, with 7 bases between. The germline CDR1 and CDR2 sequences are LGHNT and FRNRAP.

In its sample, this clonotype was seen many times. The chain is built from TRBV29-1 and TRBJ1-1; no firm D call. Trimming removed 4 bases at V and 6 bases at J, with 9 bases between. The CDR3 has 11 amino acids. The V gene's germline CDR1 is SQVTM and CDR2 ANQGSEA. The CDR3 DNA is TGCAGCGTTGTACGGGCTTCTGAAGCTTTCTTT. It is translated as CSVVRASEAFF.

Many counts were recorded for this clonotype. This CDR3 is CSASTGGTEAFF. The CDR3 nucleotides are TGCAGTGCTAGTACAGGGGGCACTGAAGCTTTCTTT. The chain couples TRBV20-1 to TRBJ1-1; 8 bases are a match to TRBD1. Germline V gene sequence: CDR1 DFQATT, CDR2 SNEGSKA (reference sequence). Losses at the gene ends were 3 bases for V and 4 bases for J; bases not matched to a gene: 1. This CDR3 is built from 12 residues.

In this sample, this clonotype turned up many times. This sequence joins TRBV20-1 and TRBJ2-3; D is ambiguous. V dropped 5 bases and J dropped 0 bases, with 12 bases sitting between them. The CDR3 sequence is 14 residues long. CDR1 is DFQATT and CDR2 is SNEGSKA in the germline V gene (reference sequence). CDR3 loop: CSAARPASTDTQYF. CDR3 DNA: TGCAGTGCTGCACGGCCCGCTAGCACAGATACGCAGTATTTT.